This passage covers 27 T cell receptor beta chains from one sample sequenced in a study of follicular helper T cells after annual influenza vaccination. Produced via immunoSEQ multiplex PCR; TCRdb's table is partial and in-frame only. The table records approximately 25,000 clones, 65% to 85% of them present only once. Time point defined: 2014-2015 season, pre-vaccination. The material was CXCR5+ CD38- circulating T follicular helper cells from blood, obtained on the day of influenza vaccination. As to subset: circulating Tfh, non-naive CD4+CXCR5+PD-1+ (ICOS+CD38+ or ICOS-CD38-). These receptors originate from an adult who received the influenza vaccine.

The rearrangement links TRBV12-5 to TRBJ2-1; 12 nucleotides align to TRBD1. Trimming removed 5 bases from V and 7 bases from J; junction bases left unmatched: 3. Per the germline V gene, CDR1 is LGHNT and CDR2 is FRNRAP. This CDR3 has 14 amino acids. In DNA form, the CDR3 reads TGTGCTAGTGGTAGGGACAGGGGGCGGAATGAGCAGTTCTTC. Translating it yields CASGRDRGRNEQFF.

V gene TRBV7-9 combines with J gene TRBJ1-2; D not certain. The V and J ends lost 8 bases and 4 bases respectively, with 23 bases between them. The germline V gene has CDR1 SEHNR and CDR2 FQNEAQ (reference sequence). CDR3 length: 16 residues. The CDR3 is CASVATGGQEIYGYTF. The CDR3 DNA reads TGTGCCAGCGTAGCGACCGGTGGGCAGGAGATCTATGGCTACACCTTC.

The chain has TRBV15 and TRBJ2-5, with a possible D match to TRBD2 (6 bases). Trimming took off 4 bases at V and 4 bases at J, with 13 bases between the two ends. Germline-derived CDR1 and CDR2 are LNHNV and YYDKDF (reference sequence). The CDR3 spans 14 residues. The CDR3 protein is CATSTMGGLETQYF. The CDR3 nucleotides read TGTGCCACCAGCACCATGGGGGGATTAGAGACCCAGTACTTC.

The chain combines TRBV19 with TRBJ2-6, with 8 bases aligning to TRBD1. CDR1 is LNHDA and CDR2 is SQIVND in the germline V gene (reference sequence). The CDR3 totals 16 residues. With V trimmed by 6 bases and J by 4 bases, 8 bases remained unmatched. The CDR3 loop reads CASSPQGAQGANVLTF. For the CDR3, the DNA is TGTGCCAGTAGCCCTCAGGGGGCGCAAGGGGCCAACGTCCTGACTTTC.

V is TRBV28 and J is TRBJ1-1, with D uncertain. CDR1 is MDHEN and CDR2 is SYDVKM in the germline V gene. V dropped 8 bases and J dropped 1 base, with 14 bases sitting between them. The CDR3 covers 14 residues. Written as DNA, the CDR3 is TGTGCCAGCGGTGACGGAGGTAAGAACACTGAAGCTTTCTTT. It translates to CASGDGGKNTEAFF.

This chain joins TRBV6-1 and TRBJ2-5; 10 bases align to TRBD2. Losses at the gene ends were 3 bases for V and 1 base for J; bases not matched to a gene: 2. From germline, CDR1 is MNHNS and CDR2 SASEGT. This CDR3 is 15 amino acids long. In DNA form, the CDR3 reads TGTGCCAGCAGTGAGGCTAGCGGGGGCCAAGAGACCCAGTACTTC. Translating it yields CASSEASGGQETQYF.

This clone appeared once. The chain recombines TRBV6-6 with TRBJ2-5, with TRBD2 matching over 7 bases. The J call may be wrong; the DNA end is better matched by TRBJ2-7. Germline V lookup: CDR1 MNHNY, CDR2 SVGAGI (reference sequence). The CDR3 contains 15 residues. The CDR3 nucleotides read TGTGCCAGCAGGCTTGGGGCGGGAGAAGAGTACGAGCAGTACTTC. It translates to CASRLGAGEEYEQYF.

The J gene is TRBJ1-2, the V gene TRBV19, with D perhaps matching TRBD1 (5 bases). There are 13 residues in the CDR3. Germline CDR1 is LNHDA and CDR2 is SQIVND (reference sequence). V was trimmed by 7 bases and J by 7 bases, leaving 16 bases between them. CDR3 nucleotide sequence: TGTGCCAGTACCAGCACGGGGCGGGGTGGCTACACCTTC. This sequence encodes CASTSTGRGGYTF. The full variable domain, rest sourced from reference TRBV19 and TRBJ1-2, is DGGITQSPKYLFRKEGQNVTLSCEQNLNHDAMYWYRQDPGQGLRLIYYSQIVNDFQKGDIAEGYSVSREKKESFPLTVTSAQKNPTAFYLCASTSTGRGGYTFGSGTRLTVV.

The chain links TRBV6-5 to TRBJ2-3, with TRBD2 identical over 7 bases. J was trimmed by 0 bases and V by 4 bases; bases with no gene match: 1. Germline assignment: CDR1 MNHEY and CDR2 SVGAGI. The length of the CDR3 is 14 residues. The CDR3 loop is CASSLRESTDTQYF. The CDR3 DNA follows: TGTGCCAGCAGTTTGCGGGAGAGCACAGATACGCAGTATTTT.

This chain's CDR3 is CASRRTSGSNNEQFF. The CDR3, as DNA: TGTGCCAGCAGGCGGACTAGCGGGAGCAACAATGAGCAGTTCTTC. This chain uses TRBV6-1 with TRBJ2-1; 13 bases are a match to TRBD2. The CDR3 spans 15 residues. The germline CDR1 and CDR2 sequences are MNHNS and SASEGT. V shed 6 bases, J shed 5 bases, and the junction held 4 bases outside the gene matches.

Written as DNA, the CDR3 is TGTGCCAGCAGCCACTTGGGGAGGGAGACCCAGTACTTC. This translates into CASSHLGRETQYF. The rearrangement joins TRBV4-2 to TRBJ2-5; TRBD2 might be the D (6 bases). CDR1 is LGHNA, CDR2 YNFKEQ, per germline. V shed 3 bases and J shed 5 bases, with 10 bases lying between them. This CDR3 spans 13 amino acids.

This clone was detected once. The rearrangement links TRBV7-3 to TRBJ1-4, with no clear D. Germline assignment: CDR1 SGHTA and CDR2 FQGTGA. The V end lost 5 bases, the J end lost 8 bases, and 18 bases lay between the germline ends. The CDR3 sequence is 15 residues long. CDR3 DNA: TGTGCCAGCAGCGCGACGACTAGAGTGAAGGAAAAACTGTTTTTT. Amino acid sequence: CASSATTRVKEKLFF.

This chain links TRBV5-4 with TRBJ2-5, with D perhaps TRBD1 (5 bases). The V and J ends lost 3 bases and 3 bases respectively, with 15 bases between them. The CDR3 extends over 15 amino acids. Germline V gene sequence: CDR1 SGHNT, CDR2 YYREEE (reference sequence). The CDR3 protein is CASSSGWGREETQYF. The DNA for the CDR3 is TGTGCCAGCAGCTCCGGTTGGGGCAGGGAAGAGACCCAGTACTTC.

The V and J genes are TRBV13 and TRBJ2-1; possibly TRBD2 for D (6 bases). CDR3 length: 18 amino acids. Germline CDR1 and CDR2: PRHDT and FYEKMQ (reference sequence). V gave up 5 bases and J gave up 7 bases, with 27 bases separating them. The CDR3 here is CASSLNPVTGVRRNEQFF. The CDR3 DNA is TGTGCCAGCAGCCTTAATCCCGTTACGGGAGTTAGAAGAAATGAGCAGTTCTTC. Looking up the rest from reference TRBV13 and TRBJ2-1 gives the full variable domain: AAGVIQSPRHLIKEKRETATLKCYPIPRHDTVYWYQQGPGQDPQFLISFYEKMQSDKGSIPDRFSAQQFSDYHSELNMSSLELGDSALYFCASSLNPVTGVRRNEQFFGPGTRLTVL.

The V and J genes are TRBV10-3 and TRBJ2-3; 8 positions agree with TRBD1. Per the germline V gene, CDR1 is ENHRY and CDR2 is SYGVKD. Germline trimming cut 1 base from V and 0 bases from J; bases unmatched to any gene: 0. The CDR3 is 15 amino acids. This chain's CDR3 is CAISEYRGSTDTQYF. In nucleotides, the CDR3 is TGTGCCATCAGTGAGTACAGGGGGAGCACAGATACGCAGTATTTT.

This clone was seen a few times. The gene calls are TRBV18 and TRBJ2-5; 8 bases agree with TRBD2. The V gene end was trimmed by 5 bases and the J gene end by 5 bases; junction bases not matched to a gene: 7. Germline V gene sequence: CDR1 KGHSH, CDR2 LQKENI. The CDR3 covers 14 residues. The CDR3 region is CASSSAGDDETQYF. The CDR3 coding sequence is TGTGCCAGCTCATCAGCGGGGGATGACGAGACCCAGTACTTC.

The V gene is TRBV27, the J gene TRBJ1-6; D gene unclear. The CDR3 contains 14 residues. Germline V gene sequence: CDR1 MNHEY, CDR2 SMNVEV (reference sequence). The V end was cut by 2 bases, the J end by 5 bases, with 7 bases between. This CDR3 reads CASSLEGNNSPLHF. DNA for the CDR3: TGTGCCAGCAGTTTAGAGGGAAATAATTCACCCCTCCACTTT.

V usage is TRBV21-1 and J usage is TRBJ1-2; the table's D call, TRBD1, was not checked against the DNA. TRBV21-1 constitutes a pseudogene. This CDR3 is 17 amino acids long. The CDR3, as DNA: TGTGCCAGCAGCAAAAGGGACAGGGTACAAGCTAACTATGGCTACACCTTC. As protein: CASSKRDRVQANYGYTF.

This chain connects TRBV7-7 to TRBJ2-5; TRBD2 matches 13 bases. CDR3 length: 15 residues. Germline-derived CDR1 and CDR2 are SSHAT and FNYEAQ (reference sequence). The CDR3 loop is CATRTSGGSEETQYF. CDR3 nucleotides: TGTGCTACCCGGACTAGCGGGGGATCTGAAGAGACCCAGTACTTC.

This chain joins TRBV10-3 and TRBJ1-2; D ambiguous. CDR1 ENHRY and CDR2 SYGVKD come from the germline V gene. The CDR3 is 14 residues long. The V and J ends lost 5 bases and 6 bases respectively, with 16 bases between them. Here the CDR3 reads CAISRQEPKNGYTF. The DNA of the CDR3 is TGTGCCATCAGTCGCCAGGAACCGAAGAATGGCTACACCTTC.

This sequence joins TRBV7-9 and TRBJ1-4; D gene unclear. The CDR3 is made up of 15 amino acids. CDR1 and CDR2 from the germline V gene are SEHNR and FQNEAQ (reference sequence). The V end was cut by 5 bases, the J end by 7 bases, with 17 bases between. The CDR3 protein is CASSAPRINGEKLFF. For the CDR3, the DNA is TGTGCCAGCAGCGCCCCCAGGATCAACGGTGAAAAACTGTTTTTT.

The chain couples TRBV5-4 to TRBJ2-1; D is perhaps TRBD2 (5 bases). There are 14 residues in the CDR3. Looked up from germline, CDR1 is SGHNT and CDR2 is YYREEE (reference sequence). The V and J ends lost 0 bases and 6 bases respectively, with 10 bases between them. The CDR3 sequence is CASSLVLAGNEQFF. CDR3 bases: TGTGCCAGCAGCTTGGTTCTAGCAGGCAATGAGCAGTTCTTC.

In its sample, this clone was seen a few times. The V gene is TRBV14, the J gene TRBJ2-7; D is perhaps TRBD1 (6 bases). Per germline, CDR1 SGHDN and CDR2 FVKESK. The ends were cut back, 6 bases at V and 0 bases at J, with 12 bases in the middle. This CDR3 comprises 14 residues. The CDR3 here is CASRDSTGSYEQYF. In DNA, the CDR3 is TGTGCCAGCAGGGACTCGACAGGCTCCTACGAGCAGTACTTC. The whole variable domain, remainder taken from reference TRBV14 and TRBJ2-7, is EAGVTQFPSHSVIEKGQTVTLRCDPISGHDNLYWYRRVMGKEIKFLLHFVKESKQDESGMPNNRFLAERTGGTYSTLKVQPAELEDSGVYFCASRDSTGSYEQYFGPGTRLTVT.

This clone was recorded only once. V usage is TRBV10-3 and J usage is TRBJ2-1; possible D gene TRBD2, 6 bases. V lost 0 bases and J 4 bases, leaving 10 bases between the germline ends. The CDR3 loop spans 15 amino acids. CDR1 and CDR2 from the germline V gene are ENHRY and SYGVKD. In DNA, the CDR3 is TGTGCCATCAGTGAGTCGGAGACTAGATACAATGAGCAGTTCTTC. Translation gives CAISESETRYNEQFF.

The gene calls are TRBV5-1 and TRBJ2-1, with 9 bases lining up with TRBD1. The CDR3 has 15 residues. The germline V gene has CDR1 SGHRS and CDR2 YFSETQ. With V trimmed by 4 bases and J by 4 bases, 6 bases remained unmatched. This CDR3 is CASSPQGAVYNEQFF. Here the CDR3 DNA reads TGCGCCAGCAGCCCACAGGGGGCAGTATACAATGAGCAGTTCTTC.

This sequence joins TRBV18 and TRBJ2-5; 7 bases are a match to TRBD1. Germline CDR1 reads KGHSH; CDR2 reads LQKENI. V was clipped by 0 bases and J by 4 bases; unmatched bases: 8. The CDR3 is 16 residues long. This CDR3 reads CASSPPKQQGLETQYF. The DNA for the CDR3 is TGTGCCAGCTCACCACCAAAGCAACAGGGGTTAGAGACCCAGTACTTC.

This chain links TRBV5-4 with TRBJ2-2, with 7 bases aligning to TRBD1. The CDR3 spans 16 residues. J was trimmed by 1 base and V by 4 bases; bases with no gene match: 7. Per germline, CDR1 SGHNT and CDR2 YYREEE (reference sequence). Written as DNA, the CDR3 is TGTGCCAGCAGCCACGGACAGGTATTGAACACCGGGGAGCTGTTTTTT. It encodes CASSHGQVLNTGELFF.